This TCR beta chain appears in the sequencing data of a study of tumor and adjacent non-tumor tissue in lung cancer. Study details: The patients, 10 men and 4 or 5 women, were roughly 30 to 76 with stage I to III disease. Around 4.2 million productive TCRbeta reads were obtained per sample on average. Findings and caveats of the study: Significantly higher TCR diversity was found in tumor than normal lung.

As regards this clonotype: Its antigen is unidentified. The junction shows a germline mismatch at one end, possibly a read error.

The library came from three nested PCR rounds adapted from ARM-PCR protocols. TCRdb analysed the multiplex PCR reads with MiXCR anew, one entry per CDR3 protein. In the table there are 120,000 to 150,000 distinct CDR3 sequences, 60% to 70% of which are singletons. This sample's RNA came from whole unsorted tissue. The CDR3 has 14 residues. In germline, CDR1 is SEHNR, CDR2 FQNEAQ (reference sequence). The chain has TRBV7-9 and TRBJ1-5, with D perhaps matching TRBD1 (6 bases). Sequencing used lung tumor tissue. This TCR came from a man between 60 and 75 years old with small cell lung cancer. Written as DNA, the CDR3 is TGTGCCAGCAGCTCGCCAGGGGCAGGGCAGGCCCAACATTTT. Translating gives CASSSPGAGQAQHF.